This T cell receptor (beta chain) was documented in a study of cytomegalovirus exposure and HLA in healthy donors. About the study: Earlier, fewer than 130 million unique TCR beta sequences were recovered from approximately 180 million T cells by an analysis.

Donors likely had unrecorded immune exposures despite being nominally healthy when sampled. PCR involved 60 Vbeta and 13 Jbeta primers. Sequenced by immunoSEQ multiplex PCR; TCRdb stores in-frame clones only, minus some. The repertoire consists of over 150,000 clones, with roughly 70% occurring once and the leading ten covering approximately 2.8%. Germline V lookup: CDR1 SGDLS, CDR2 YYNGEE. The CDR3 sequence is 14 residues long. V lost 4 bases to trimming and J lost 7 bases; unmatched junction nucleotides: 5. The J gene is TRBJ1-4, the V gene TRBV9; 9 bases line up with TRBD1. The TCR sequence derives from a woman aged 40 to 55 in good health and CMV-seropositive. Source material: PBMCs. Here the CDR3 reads CASSKGQGSEKLFF. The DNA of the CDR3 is TGTGCCAGCAGCAAAGGACAGGGGAGTGAAAAACTGTTTTTT.